This T cell receptor beta chain was sequenced for a study of cytomegalovirus exposure and HLA in healthy donors. The study's findings and limits: When analyzed later, a missense DCLRE1C variant was found to be linked to TCR beta V- and J-gene trimming. Presence/absence analyses took donor sequencing depth as roughly uniform. Three CMV-associated chains proved CMV antigen-specific in vitro.

The primer mix had 60 Vbeta and 13 Jbeta primers. Profiled with immunoSEQ multiplex PCR; TCRdb holds only in-frame clones, not every one. The table lists 250,000 to 350,000 clones, 72% of them singletons. With V trimmed by 6 bases and J by 0 bases, 11 bases remained unmatched. The CDR3 is 16 residues long. Germline V gene lookup returns CDR1 MDHEN and CDR2 SYDVKM. This clone was counted a few times. Its matching antigen is unknown. This chain joins TRBV28 and TRBJ2-7; 7 nucleotides align to TRBD2. This clonotype originated in a female donor in good health and CMV-seronegative. Sequenced sample: PBMCs. CDR3 protein: CASSSVGGTLSYEQYF. The CDR3 DNA follows: TGTGCCAGCAGCTCGGTGGGGGGGACCCTCTCCTACGAGCAGTACTTC.